Below are 11 T cell receptor delta chains sequenced from a single sample in a study of γδ T cells in repeated Plasmodium falciparum infection. TCRdb re-processed the multiplex PCR reads using CATT. The sample contains some 100,000 delta-chain clones, 1.4% to 1.5% of which appear only once. Flow sorting of PBMC yielded separate Vgamma9/Vdelta2+ and Vdelta2-negative gammadelta T cell populations for bulk repertoire analysis. Material for sequencing was gamma-delta T cells from blood. These receptors were taken from a pool of human donors (malaria-infected and uninfected, not separated).

In this sample, this clone turned up a few times. This likely traces to a read error, being one base from a far larger clone. This chain links TRDV1 with TRDJ1; D uncertain. The J gene, left out of TCRdb, was set here by checking the DNA against germline. The ends were cut back, 3 bases at V and 0 bases at J, with 11 bases in the middle. This CDR3 contains 15 residues. Germline CDR1 and CDR2: TSWWSYY and QGS. CDR3 nucleotides: TGTGCTCTTGGGGAGATCACCGCTTACACCGATAAACTCATCTTT. It translates to CALGEITAYTDKLIF.

This clone occurred many times. The protein that TCRdb holds for this DNA derives from a much larger clone and differs from the translated DNA at residue 7, which likely indicates a read error; the protein shown here is translated from the DNA. The CDR3 spells CACDIVPPTGDTHTDKLIF. The CDR3 DNA sequence: TGTGCCTGTGACATTGTCCCTCCTACCGGGGATACCCACACCGATAAACTCATCTTT. The chain combines TRDV2 with TRDJ1; TRDD3 matches 8 bases. Because TCRdb records no J gene, it was assigned here through a match of the DNA to germline. The junction had 16 bases not matched to a gene; V was cut back by 2 bases and J by 0 bases. The germline CDR1 and CDR2 sequences are GEAIGNYY and EKD. The CDR3 totals 19 residues.

This clone was recorded a few times. This DNA translates differently at residue 10 from the TCRdb protein, which is that of a much larger clone; a read error is likely, and the protein shown is the DNA's own translation. The chain couples TRDV2 to TRDJ1, with D perhaps TRDD3 (5 bases). The CDR3 is made up of 21 amino acids. CDR1 is GEAIGNYY, CDR2 EKD, per germline. The CDR3 coding sequence is TGTGCCTGTGACCAGGGACAATTACTGGAGGACCACTTAAGTAACACCGATAAACTCATCTTC. Amino acid sequence: CACDQGQLLEDHLSNTDKLIF.

This clone appeared a few times. The mismatch at residue 10 between this DNA's translation and the TCRdb protein of a much larger clone likely reflects a read error; the protein shown is translated from the DNA. The chain combines TRDV1 with TRDJ1; D may be TRDD2 or TRDD3 (5 bases each). TCRdb does not report a J gene; here it was assigned by matching the DNA to germline references. Germline-derived CDR1 and CDR2 are TSWWSYY and QGS. The CDR3 extends over 18 amino acids. V was trimmed by 2 bases and J by 0 bases, leaving 19 bases between them. The CDR3 protein is CALGEVGGILSYTDKLIF. The CDR3 coding sequence is TGTGCTCTTGGGGAAGTGGGAGGGATCCTATCCTACACCGATAAACTCATCTTT.

Comment on this clone: It differs at one base from a far larger clone, so likely a read error. The same CDR3 is also encoded by other DNA sequences in this sample. The chain uses TRDV2 and TRDJ1; TRDD3 aligns across 9 bases. No J segment appears in TCRdb, so it was assigned here by matching the sequence to germline. The CDR3 length is 20 residues. The V segment lost 2 bases and the J segment 2 bases; nucleotides outside the gene matches: 20. Germline CDR1 GEAIGNYY, CDR2 EKD. CDR3 in amino acids: CACDNLKSYRGDTPTDKLIF. CDR3 sequence (DNA): TGTGCCTGTGACAACCTGAAGTCCTACAGGGGGGATACCCCGACCGATAAACTCATCTTT.

This clone was found a few times. Translating this DNA gives a protein that differs at residue 2 from the TCRdb one, which belongs to a much larger clone; a read error is likely, and the protein shown is this translation. The V gene is TRDV1, the J gene TRDJ1; TRDD3 agrees at 12 bases. The CDR3 is 23 residues long. Per germline, CDR1 TSWWSYY and CDR2 QGS. CDR3 sequence reads: CSLGEHVTYPGNWGILYTDKLIF. The CDR3 DNA reads as TGTTCTCTTGGGGAGCATGTAACCTACCCGGGGAACTGGGGGATACTGTACACCGATAAACTCATCTTT.

This clone was seen more than once but under ten times. This DNA translates differently at residue 6 from the TCRdb protein, which is that of a much larger clone; a read error is likely, and the protein shown is the DNA's own translation. The gene calls are TRDV2 and TRDJ2, with no clear D. Germline matching of the DNA provided the J gene here, since TCRdb leaves it blank. Trimming cost V 4 bases and J 4 bases, with 9 bases left between them. Germline V CDR1 and CDR2: GEAIGNYY, EKD. This CDR3 region has 13 residues. DNA for the CDR3: TGTGCCTGTGATTACCGGGGGACAGCACAACTCTTCTTT. It specifies CACDYRGTAQLFF.

This clone was seen a few times. A read error is likely here: a far larger clone is one base away. The sample carries other DNA sequences with the same CDR3. The chain links TRDV1 to TRDJ1; D not resolved. The J gene is absent in TCRdb and was assigned here via DNA matching to germline. Deletions cut 4 bases from V and 6 bases from J, with 12 bases between. CDR1 is TSWWSYY and CDR2 is QGS in the germline V gene. The CDR3 is made up of 13 amino acids. The CDR3 reads CALGGFWCNKLIF. The DNA of the CDR3 is TGTGCTCTTGGGGGGTTTTGGTGTAATAAACTCATCTTT.

This clone was observed many times. The translation of this DNA and the TCRdb protein of a much larger clone differ at residue 3, probably owing to a read error; the protein shown here is translated from the DNA. The genes are TRDV2 and TRDJ1; 9 positions agree with TRDD3. As TCRdb names no J gene, one was assigned here on the basis of a DNA match to germline. The CDR3 covers 16 residues. Germline loops: CDR1 GEAIGNYY, CDR2 EKD. The CDR3 sequence is CARDKLGDPYTDKLIF. CDR3 DNA: TGTGCCCGTGACAAACTGGGGGACCCGTACACCGATAAACTCATCTTT.

Regarding this clone: This clone may be a read error of a much larger clone one base away. The V gene reported is TRDV1; the J gene is uncalled; the table's D call, TRDD3, has no DNA check behind it. From germline, CDR1 is TSWWSYY and CDR2 QGS. There are 18 residues in the CDR3. As DNA, the CDR3 is TGTGCTCTTGGGGAAGCCGGCGGGGGGATCTACCGAGGGGATAAACTCACCTTT. Residues: CALGEAGGGIYRGDKLTF.

Comments on this clone: The protein recorded in TCRdb matches a much larger clone and deviates from this DNA's translation at residue 14, suggesting a read error; the protein here is obtained by translating the DNA. The chain couples TRDV2 to TRDJ3, with TRDD3 identical over 9 bases. Because TCRdb records no J gene, it was assigned here through a match of the DNA to germline. Germline CDR1 is GEAIGNYY and CDR2 is EKD. This CDR3 is 19 amino acids long. The CDR3, as DNA: TGTGCCTGTGACCGGATACTGGGGATACGCTCCTGGGACGCCCGACAGATGTTTTTC. Its translation is CACDRILGIRSWDARQMFF.